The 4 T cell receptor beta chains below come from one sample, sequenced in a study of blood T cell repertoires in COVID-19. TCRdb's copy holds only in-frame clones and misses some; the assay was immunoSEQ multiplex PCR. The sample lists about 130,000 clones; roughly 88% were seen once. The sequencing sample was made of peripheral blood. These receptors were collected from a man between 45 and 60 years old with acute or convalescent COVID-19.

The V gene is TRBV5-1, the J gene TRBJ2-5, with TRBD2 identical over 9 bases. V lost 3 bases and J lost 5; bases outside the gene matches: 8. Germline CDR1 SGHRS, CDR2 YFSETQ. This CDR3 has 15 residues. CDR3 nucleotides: TGCGCCAGCAGCTCACTTAGCGGGAGTCGGGAGACCCAGTACTTC. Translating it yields CASSSLSGSRETQYF.

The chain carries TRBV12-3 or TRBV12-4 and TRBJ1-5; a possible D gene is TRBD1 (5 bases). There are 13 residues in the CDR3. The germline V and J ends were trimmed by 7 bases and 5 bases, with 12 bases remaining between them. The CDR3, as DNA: TGTGCCAGCACTCCCCGGGGGTATCAGCCCCAGCATTTT. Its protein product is CASTPRGYQPQHF.

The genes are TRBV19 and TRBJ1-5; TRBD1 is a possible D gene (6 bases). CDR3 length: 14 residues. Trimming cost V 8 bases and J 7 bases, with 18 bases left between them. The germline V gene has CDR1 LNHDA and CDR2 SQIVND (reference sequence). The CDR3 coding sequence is TGTGCCAGTGGTTGGGGGGGGGCCCGACAGCCCCAGCATTTT. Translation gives CASGWGGARQPQHF.

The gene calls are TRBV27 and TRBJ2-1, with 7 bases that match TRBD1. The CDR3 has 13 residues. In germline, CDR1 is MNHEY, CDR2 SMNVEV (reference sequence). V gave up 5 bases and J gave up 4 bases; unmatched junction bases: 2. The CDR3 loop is CASSPQGYNEQFF. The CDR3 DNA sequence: TGTGCCAGCAGTCCACAGGGGTACAATGAGCAGTTCTTC.